This paragraph reports one T cell receptor (beta chain). This clonotype was observed a handful of times. The clone's antigen remains unknown. Per-base quality was not reported, and no clone a single base away is much larger than it. This sample was taken from a study of patients and donors after allogeneic stem cell transplantation (dated by TCRdb to about 2020). The receptor library was made with RT-PCR. The sequencing machine was a NextSeq 550. TCRdb took the public reads, trimmed them with fastp at Q25, ran MiXCR for clone calling and kept in-frame beta chains. Each record represents a unique CDR3 protein, reported with the most common genes and DNA among its rows. The sample profile shows some 880,000 distinct CDR3 sequences; roughly 18% of them were found once. The ten largest clonotypes hold around 6% of the sample. From the germline V gene, CDR1 is LGHNA and CDR2 is YNFKEQ. V is cut back by 4 bases and J by 3 bases, with 6 bases in the junction unmatched. Inclusive of the bounding cysteine and phenylalanine, the CDR3 is 14 residues long. This entry keeps only the CDR3 DNA: 42 bases, framed from base 1.

The rearranged segments are TRBV4-2 and TRBJ2-7, and 7 junctional nucleotides match TRBD1. This sequence was found in a human donor who was either an allogeneic HSCT recipient or a stem cell or donor lymphocyte infusion donor (not recorded which). It is not recorded whose cells these are; they may come from a transplant donor. Sequencing was performed on blood, either unsorted or a sorted T cell fraction (not recorded which). The CDR3 sequence is CASSPQGWVYEQYF. The DNA reads as follows: TGTGCCAGCAGCCCACAGGGGTGGGTCTACGAGCAGTACTTC.